The next 12 T cell receptor beta chains were all read from a single sample in a study of CD8+CD57+ T cells in acquired aplastic anemia. It was patients with CD8+CD57+ cell expansion by flow cytometry who were chosen for sequencing. Genomic DNA constituted the template upon which TCR beta VDJ and CDR3 profiling was performed. MiXCR was run by TCRdb on the reads, yielding one entry per CDR3 protein. The sample carries just over 450,000 distinct CDR3 sequences, approximately 33% recorded once. Sequencing was performed on sorted CD4+, CD8+, or CD8+CD57+ T cells (not recorded which) from PBMCs. The receptors shown here come from a human donor with aplastic anemia.

The rearrangement joins TRBV19 to TRBJ1-5; the D is unclear. Germline CDR1 is LNHDA and CDR2 is SQIVND (reference sequence). V was cut by 0 bases and J by 5 bases, with 14 bases left in between. This CDR3 is 16 amino acids long. CDR3 amino acids: CASSIEPGLVHQPQHF. The CDR3 DNA reads as TGTGCCAGTAGTATAGAGCCGGGTCTGGTTCATCAGCCCCAGCATTTT.

At least ten counts were recorded for this clonotype. This chain connects TRBV20-1 to TRBJ1-2; possibly TRBD1 for D (5 bases). Germline V gene sequence: CDR1 DFQATT, CDR2 SNEGSKA (reference sequence). Trimming removed 2 bases from V and 5 bases from J, with 12 bases in between. This CDR3 region has 13 residues. CDR3 residues: CSARLQGLYGYTF. In DNA, the CDR3 is TGCAGTGCTAGACTTCAGGGTCTGTATGGCTACACCTTC.

In regard to this clonotype: Relative to the germline gene, one junction end is altered; a read error may explain this. V gene TRBV24-1 combines with J gene TRBJ2-3, with 7 bases matching TRBD2. Germline assignment: CDR1 KGHDR and CDR2 SFDVKD. CDR3 length equals 18 residues. Written as DNA, the CDR3 is TGTGCCAGCAGTGCCCTGGTTGGCGGGAGTATCCACGCAGATACGCAGTATTTT. Translating gives CASSALVGGSIHADTQYF.

This CDR3 is CASSLDIFTEAFF. The CDR3, as DNA: TGTGCCAGCAGCTTGGACATATTTACTGAAGCTTTCTTT. The chain recombines TRBV19 with TRBJ1-1; possible D gene TRBD1, 5 bases. V was cut by 9 bases and J by 5 bases, with 16 bases left in between. This CDR3 contains 13 residues. The germline V gene has CDR1 LNHDA and CDR2 SQIVND (reference sequence).

V usage is TRBV2 and J usage is TRBJ2-5; D unclear. V was trimmed by 8 bases and J by 2 bases, leaving 12 bases between them. This CDR3 is 13 amino acids long. From germline, CDR1 is SNHLY and CDR2 FYNNEI. The CDR3 nucleotides are TGTGCCAGCCGACGTAGACCTCAAGAGACCCAGTACTTC. It yields the protein CASRRRPQETQYF.

This clonotype was detected only once. The V call is TRBV6-5, the J call TRBJ2-2; no reliable D call. The germline CDR1 and CDR2 sequences are MNHEY and SVGAGI. Trimming removed 3 bases at V and 2 bases at J, with 10 bases between. The CDR3 contains 15 residues. The CDR3 DNA reads TGTGCCAGCAGTTATTGGGAAGAAAACACCGGGGAGCTGTTTTTT. Protein sequence: CASSYWEENTGELFF.

This clonotype has only a few counts. The genes are TRBV27 and TRBJ2-7; 11 bases match TRBD1. The CDR3 spans 15 residues. V was clipped by 8 bases and J by 3 bases; unmatched bases: 9. From germline, CDR1 is MNHEY and CDR2 SMNVEV (reference sequence). The CDR3 DNA is TGTGCCAGCGGACGGGACAGGGGGTTAGTCTACGAGCAGTACTTC. This gives the protein CASGRDRGLVYEQYF.

Ten or more counts support this clonotype. CDR3 DNA: TGTGCTTCAACTGGGACAGGGACGAACACTGAAGCTTTCTTT. Protein product: CASTGTGTNTEAFF. The J gene is TRBJ1-1, the V gene TRBV10-3; 9 bases align to TRBD1. Germline V gene sequence: CDR1 ENHRY, CDR2 SYGVKD. The CDR3 is 14 amino acids.

About this clonotype: A much larger clonotype is one base distant, so this may be a read error. The V and J genes are TRBV7-2 and TRBJ2-7, with a tentative D call TRBD2 (6 bases). Germline V gene sequence: CDR1 SGHTA, CDR2 FQGNSA. The CDR3 covers 13 residues. V was pared by 4 bases and J by 6 bases, with 13 bases between. The CDR3 protein is CTSSSRQGGEQYF. The CDR3 DNA is TGTACCAGCAGCTCGCGCCAGGGAGGCGAGCAGTACTTC.

This clonotype was counted ten times or more. The chain links TRBV7-9 to TRBJ1-2; tentatively, D is TRBD1 (6 bases). The CDR3 has 14 amino acids. Germline V gene data show CDR1 as SEHNR and CDR2 as FQNEAQ (reference sequence). V lost 2 bases and J 1 base, leaving 8 bases between the germline ends. CDR3 bases: TGTGCCAGCAGCTTACGGGGGCTTAACTATGGCTACACCTTC. Translation: CASSLRGLNYGYTF.

Ten or more counts support this clonotype. This chain links TRBV11-1 with TRBJ2-5; the match to TRBD1 covers 7 bases. Trimming at V came to 1 base and at J to 1 base, leaving 3 bases not matched to a gene. Germline CDR1 is SGHAT and CDR2 is FQDESV (reference sequence). There are 15 residues in the CDR3. The CDR3 nucleotides are TGTGCCAGCAGCTTAGGGGCAGGGGGCCAAGAGACCCAGTACTTC. Protein sequence: CASSLGAGGQETQYF.

This chain joins TRBV2 and TRBJ2-1; weak D call: TRBD2 (5 bases). Per germline, CDR1 SNHLY and CDR2 FYNNEI. The CDR3 has 15 amino acids. The germline V and J ends were trimmed by 6 bases and 10 bases, with 22 bases remaining between them. The CDR3 loop reads CASSVGERSFREQFF. The CDR3 DNA reads as TGTGCCAGCAGCGTCGGGGAGAGAAGCTTTAGGGAGCAGTTCTTC.